A selection of T cell receptor beta chains follows, all from one sample in a study of blood T cell repertoires in COVID-19. TCRdb's copy holds only in-frame clones and misses some; the assay was immunoSEQ multiplex PCR. Of under 200,000 clones listed, 80% to 90% are singletons. The sequenced material came from peripheral blood. These receptors were obtained from a woman aged 55-70 years with COVID-19, enrolled during active disease. Each CDR3 is given with its conserved first and last residue. Fields, in order: V gene, clone size, D gene, J gene, CDR3 DNA, CDR3 protein. A D gene is named only where the DNA matches it firmly. Size tells how often a clone was seen (once, few, many) or the class of an expanded clone, and some rows leave it out.

v_gene: TRBV12-2; abundance: NA; d_gene: NA; j_gene: TRBJ2-1; CDR3nt: TGTGCAAGTCGCTTAGAGACTAGCGGGAGGGTCGACAATGAGCAGTTCTTC; CDR3aa: CASRLETSGRVDNEQFF
v_gene: TRBV10-2; abundance: NA; d_gene: NA; j_gene: TRBJ1-5; CDR3nt: TGCGCCAGCAGTAAGAACAGTCGGGGTCATCAGCCCCAGCATTTT; CDR3aa: CASSKNSRGHQPQHF
v_gene: TRBV19; abundance: NA; d_gene: TRBD2; j_gene: TRBJ2-1; CDR3nt: TGTGCCAGTAGTATAACTAGCGGGAGAGGGGTGAATGAGCAGTTCTTC; CDR3aa: CASSITSGRGVNEQFF
v_gene: TRBV9; abundance: once; d_gene: NA; j_gene: TRBJ2-3; CDR3nt: TGTGCCAGCAGCGTATACAGGGAATCATCGACAGATACGCAGTATTTT; CDR3aa: CASSVYRESSTDTQYF
v_gene: TRBV5-1; abundance: NA; d_gene: TRBD1; j_gene: TRBJ2-2; CDR3nt: TGCGCCAGCAGCCCCGGGACAGCCGTCACCGGGGAGCTGTTTTTT; CDR3aa: CASSPGTAVTGELFF
v_gene: TRBV5-6; abundance: once; d_gene: NA; j_gene: TRBJ1-6; CDR3nt: TGTGCCAGCAGCTTGGAACAGGCCTATAATTCACCCCTCCACTTT; CDR3aa: CASSLEQAYNSPLHF
v_gene: TRBV7-2; abundance: NA; d_gene: NA; j_gene: TRBJ2-7; CDR3nt: TGTGCCAGCAGCTCCCGATCTTCTGTCGGCTACGAGCAGTACTTC; CDR3aa: CASSSRSSVGYEQYF
v_gene: TRBV11-2; abundance: NA; d_gene: NA; j_gene: TRBJ1-5; CDR3nt: TGTGCCAGCAGCTTAATCTGGAGGGATCAGCCCCAGCATTTT; CDR3aa: CASSLIWRDQPQHF
v_gene: TRBV4-2; abundance: NA; d_gene: TRBD2; j_gene: TRBJ2-1; CDR3nt: TGTGCCAGCAGCCAAGCGGGACTAGCGGGAGATCGGAATGAGCAGTTCTTC; CDR3aa: CASSQAGLAGDRNEQFF
v_gene: TRBV20-1; abundance: NA; d_gene: TRBD2; j_gene: TRBJ2-7; CDR3nt: TGCAGTGCTGAAAAAGCGGGAGAGCAGTACTTC; CDR3aa: CSAEKAGEQYF
v_gene: TRBV6-5; abundance: once; d_gene: TRBD1; j_gene: TRBJ1-2; CDR3nt: TGTGCCAGCAGTTACCGGGGGACAGGCTATGGCTACACCTTC; CDR3aa: CASSYRGTGYGYTF
v_gene: TRBV21-1; abundance: NA; d_gene: NA; j_gene: TRBJ2-2; CDR3nt: TGTGCCAGCAGCAAAGGGTTAGCACTAAATAACACCGGGGAGCTGTTTTTT; CDR3aa: CASSKGLALNNTGELFF
v_gene: TRBV24-1; abundance: NA; d_gene: TRBD2; j_gene: TRBJ2-1; CDR3nt: TGTGCCACCAGTGATTTGGGGGGAGGGGATGAGCAGTTCTTC; CDR3aa: CATSDLGGGDEQFF
v_gene: TRBV5-4; abundance: NA; d_gene: NA; j_gene: TRBJ2-7; CDR3nt: TGTGCCAGCAGCCCGGGAGCTTTCGACGAGCAGTACTTC; CDR3aa: CASSPGAFDEQYF
v_gene: TRBV18; abundance: NA; d_gene: NA; j_gene: TRBJ2-6; CDR3nt: TGTGCCAGCTCACCACCAATGAGTTCTGGGGCCAACGTCCTGACTTTC; CDR3aa: CASSPPMSSGANVLTF
v_gene: TRBV3-1/TRBV3-2; abundance: once; d_gene: TRBD2; j_gene: TRBJ2-5; CDR3nt: TGTGCCAGCAGCCAAGGACCGGGGGGTGAGACCCAGTACTTC; CDR3aa: CASSQGPGGETQYF
v_gene: TRBV5-1; abundance: NA; d_gene: NA; j_gene: TRBJ1-4; CDR3nt: TGCGCCAGCAGCTTGGGAGGGTTCGATAATGAAAAACTGTTTTTT; CDR3aa: CASSLGGFDNEKLFF
v_gene: TRBV5-4; abundance: NA; d_gene: TRBD1; j_gene: TRBJ2-7; CDR3nt: TGTGCCAGCAGCTTGGCTCCGACAGGGGGATTACTAGAGCAGTACTTC; CDR3aa: CASSLAPTGGLLEQYF
v_gene: TRBV30; abundance: few; d_gene: NA; j_gene: TRBJ2-2; CDR3nt: TGTGCCTCTCCGGACAGATCTGCTAAAGGCCGGGAGCTGTTTTTT; CDR3aa: CASPDRSAKGRELFF
v_gene: TRBV7-2; abundance: NA; d_gene: TRBD1; j_gene: TRBJ1-1; CDR3nt: TGTGCCAGCAGCTTAGGTGGACAGGGGGCGACTGAAGCTTTCTTT; CDR3aa: CASSLGGQGATEAFF
v_gene: TRBV28; abundance: once; d_gene: TRBD1; j_gene: TRBJ1-2; CDR3nt: TGTGCCAGCAGCAGTCAGGGGGCGCAGGGCTACACCTTC; CDR3aa: CASSSQGAQGYTF
v_gene: TRBV5-6; abundance: NA; d_gene: NA; j_gene: TRBJ2-4; CDR3nt: TGTGCCAGCAGCTCCCTGGGCAGGGGAAACAAAAACATTCAGTACTTC; CDR3aa: CASSSLGRGNKNIQYF
v_gene: TRBV23-1; abundance: NA; d_gene: NA; j_gene: TRBJ1-1; CDR3nt: TGCGCAAAGTCAGAGGGAGGGCTCACTGAAGCTTTCTTT; CDR3aa: CAKSEGGLTEAFF
v_gene: TRBV13; abundance: NA; d_gene: NA; j_gene: TRBJ2-6; CDR3nt: TGTGCCAGCAGCTTTCGGGAGTTTGGGGCCAACGTCCTGACTTTC; CDR3aa: CASSFREFGANVLTF
v_gene: TRBV28; abundance: few; d_gene: NA; j_gene: TRBJ1-6; CDR3nt: TGTGCCAGCAGTTTATACTACAGGGCAGTTTCACCCCTCCACTTT; CDR3aa: CASSLYYRAVSPLHF
v_gene: TRBV11-2; abundance: NA; d_gene: TRBD2; j_gene: TRBJ2-5; CDR3nt: TGTGCCAGCAGCTCGCCGACTAGCGACGAGACCCAGTACTTC; CDR3aa: CASSSPTSDETQYF
v_gene: TRBV27; abundance: NA; d_gene: NA; j_gene: TRBJ2-5; CDR3nt: TGTGCCAGCAGTTTGACCTACGCGGTCCTTCGGGAGACCCAGTACTTC; CDR3aa: CASSLTYAVLRETQYF
v_gene: TRBV11-2; abundance: NA; d_gene: NA; j_gene: TRBJ1-6; CDR3nt: TGTGCCAGCAGCTGGGAGCCCGGTACGGATTCACCCCTCCACTTT; CDR3aa: CASSWEPGTDSPLHF